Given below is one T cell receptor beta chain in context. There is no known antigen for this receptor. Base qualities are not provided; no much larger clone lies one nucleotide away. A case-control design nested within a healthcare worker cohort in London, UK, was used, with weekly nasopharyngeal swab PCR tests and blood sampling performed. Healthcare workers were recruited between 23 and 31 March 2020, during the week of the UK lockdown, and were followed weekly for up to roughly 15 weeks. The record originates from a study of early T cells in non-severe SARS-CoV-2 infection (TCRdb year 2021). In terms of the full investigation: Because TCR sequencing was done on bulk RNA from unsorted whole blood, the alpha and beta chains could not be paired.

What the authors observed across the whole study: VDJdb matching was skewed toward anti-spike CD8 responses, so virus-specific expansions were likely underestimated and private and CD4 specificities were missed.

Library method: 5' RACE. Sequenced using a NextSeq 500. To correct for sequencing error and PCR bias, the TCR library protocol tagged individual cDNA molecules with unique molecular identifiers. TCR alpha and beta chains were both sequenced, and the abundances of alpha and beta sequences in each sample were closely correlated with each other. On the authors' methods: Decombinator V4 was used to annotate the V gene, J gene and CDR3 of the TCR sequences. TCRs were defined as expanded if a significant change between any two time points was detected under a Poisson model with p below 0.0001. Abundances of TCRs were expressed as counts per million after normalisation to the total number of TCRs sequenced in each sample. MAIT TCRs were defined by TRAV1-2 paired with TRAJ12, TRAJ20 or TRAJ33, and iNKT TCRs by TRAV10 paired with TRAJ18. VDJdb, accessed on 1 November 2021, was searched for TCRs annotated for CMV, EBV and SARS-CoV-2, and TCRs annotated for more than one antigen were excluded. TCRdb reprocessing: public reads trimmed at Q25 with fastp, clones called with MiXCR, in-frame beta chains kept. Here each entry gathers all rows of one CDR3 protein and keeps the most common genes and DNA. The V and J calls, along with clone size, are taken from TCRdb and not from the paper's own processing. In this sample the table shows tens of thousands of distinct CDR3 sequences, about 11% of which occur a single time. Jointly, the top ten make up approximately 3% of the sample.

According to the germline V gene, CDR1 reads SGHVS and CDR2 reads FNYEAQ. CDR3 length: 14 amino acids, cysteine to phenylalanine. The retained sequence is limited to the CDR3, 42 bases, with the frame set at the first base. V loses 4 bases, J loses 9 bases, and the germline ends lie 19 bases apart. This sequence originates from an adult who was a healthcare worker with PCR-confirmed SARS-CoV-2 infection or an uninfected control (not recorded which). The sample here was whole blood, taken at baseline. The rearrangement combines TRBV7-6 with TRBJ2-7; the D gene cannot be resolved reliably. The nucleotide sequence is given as TGTGCCAGCAGCTCATCCGATGGGATTCTTGCGCAGTACTTC. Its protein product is CASSSSDGILAQYF.